The rows below give T cell receptor beta chains drawn from one sample of a study of human T cells and chemical hapten exposure. TCRdb redid the calling of the RACE reads with MiXCR, one entry per CDR3 protein. Of fewer than 400,000 distinct CDR3 sequences in the sample, approximately 6.3% were seen once. Sequences were derived from whole blood, sampled in connection with sensitization to the hapten diphenylcyclopropenone (DPC). These TCRs come from a young woman with alopecia areata. Some clones in this sample may be carry-over from other donors' samples. Each CDR3 is given with its conserved first and last residue. Each record gives: D gene, V gene, clone size, J gene, CDR3 protein, CDR3 DNA. A D gene is named only where the DNA matches it firmly. Expanded clones get a size class; other rows say once, few or many, or leave the size out.

TRBD1	TRBV19	many	TRBJ1-6	CASSIGGTGITPLHF	TGTGCCAGTAGTATAGGGGGGACAGGTATTACACCCCTCCACTTT
.	TRBV6-6	few	TRBJ1-4	CASSPGGGFEKLFF	TGTGCCAGCAGCCCGGGGGGGGGCTTTGAAAAACTGTTTTTT
TRBD2	TRBV10-3	few	TRBJ2-3	CAISDGGRLTDTQYF	TGTGCCATCAGTGACGGGGGGAGGCTCACAGATACGCAGTATTTT
.	TRBV7-2	many	TRBJ2-1	CASSLRLGSPEVEQFF	TGTGCCAGCAGCCTCCGACTAGGTAGCCCGGAAGTCGAGCAGTTCTTC
TRBD2	TRBV20-1	.	TRBJ2-3	CSARTVIAGRDTQYF	TGCAGTGCTAGAACCGTCATAGCGGGGAGGGATACGCAGTATTTT
.	TRBV6-1	few	TRBJ1-2	CASSGYSRGSHGYTF	TGTGCCAGCAGTGGGTATTCGAGGGGGAGCCATGGCTACACCTTC
.	TRBV2	few	TRBJ2-7	CASRDRVLYEQYF	TGTGCCAGCAGAGACAGAGTCCTATACGAGCAGTACTTC
.	TRBV13	few	TRBJ1-1	CASSPWGFGGNTEAFF	TGTGCCAGCAGCCCCTGGGGCTTCGGGGGCAACACTGAAGCTTTCTTT
.	TRBV4-2	few	TRBJ1-2	CASSQVSDVYTF	TGTGCCAGCAGCCAAGTTAGTGATGTCTACACCTTC
.	TRBV27	many	TRBJ2-7	CASSPTPLYEQYF	TGTGCCAGCAGTCCGACCCCCCTCTACGAGCAGTACTTC
.	TRBV10-3	many	TRBJ1-3	CAISESGVSTIYF	TGTGCCATCAGTGAGTCGGGGGTGAGCACCATATATTTT
TRBD1	TRBV6-6	.	TRBJ1-2	CASSSPGGQDYGYTF	TGTGCCAGCAGTTCACCAGGGGGCCAGGACTATGGCTACACCTTC
.	TRBV20-1	.	TRBJ1-1	CSARDPRMNTEAFF	TGCAGTGCTAGAGACCCGAGAATGAACACTGAAGCTTTCTTT
.	TRBV20-1	many	TRBJ2-7	CSVTTGQTYEQYF	TGCAGTGTTACAACAGGGCAAACCTACGAGCAGTACTTC
.	TRBV4-2	few	TRBJ2-3	CASSQDPVRGATDTQYF	TGTGCCAGCAGCCAAGATCCTGTTAGGGGAGCCACAGATACGCAGTATTTT
TRBD1	TRBV5-6	many	TRBJ2-7	CASSRRSGTVHSYEQYF	TGTGCCAGCAGCCGTAGGTCCGGGACAGTTCATTCCTACGAGCAGTACTTC
TRBD2	TRBV7-3	few	TRBJ2-1	CASSSTGYGTSAEQFF	TGTGCCAGCAGCTCCACCGGTTATGGGACTAGCGCGGAGCAGTTCTTC
.	TRBV7-3	.	TRBJ2-4	CASSPGRGRGNIQYF	TGTGCCAGCAGCCCCGGGAGGGGCAGGGGGAACATTCAGTACTTC
TRBD1	TRBV4-3	many	TRBJ2-2	CASSHMGTGENTGELFF	TGCGCCAGCAGCCATATGGGGACAGGGGAGAACACCGGGGAGCTGTTTTTT
.	TRBV6-5	many	TRBJ1-2	CASSYYQGSPLYGYTF	TGTGCCAGCAGTTACTACCAGGGGTCTCCTCTCTATGGCTACACCTTC
.	TRBV2	.	TRBJ2-7	CASRQESYLSEQYF	TGTGCCAGCAGGCAAGAGTCCTACCTGTCCGAGCAGTACTTC
.	TRBV7-8	many	TRBJ2-3	CASSLRNRAQGDTQYF	TGTGCCAGCAGCCTCCGCAACCGGGCCCAGGGCGATACGCAGTATTTT
.	TRBV12-3/TRBV12-4	.	TRBJ1-2	CASRISTGSIFYGYTF	TGTGCCAGCAGAATCTCGACAGGCTCCATCTTCTATGGCTACACCTTC
.	TRBV29-1	many	TRBJ2-6	CSVETGANVLTF	TGCAGCGTTGAAACTGGGGCCAACGTCCTGACTTTC
TRBD1	TRBV24-1	few	TRBJ2-1	CATSERGQGWDEQFF	TGTGCCACCAGTGAACGAGGACAGGGTTGGGATGAGCAGTTCTTC
TRBD1	TRBV6-1	few	TRBJ1-1	CASRPGQVVIEAFF	TGTGCCAGTAGACCGGGACAGGTCGTTATTGAAGCTTTCTTT
.	TRBV29-1	.	TRBJ1-1	CSVIPQNMNTEAFF	TGCAGCGTTATTCCCCAGAACATGAACACTGAAGCTTTCTTT
.	TRBV29-1	few	TRBJ2-5	CSVEVSQETQYF	TGCAGCGTTGAGGTCAGCCAAGAGACCCAGTACTTC
.	TRBV10-3	many	TRBJ2-2	CAHQEGATTGELFF	TGTGCCCATCAGGAGGGGGCGACCACCGGGGAGCTGTTTTTT
TRBD2	TRBV7-2	few	TRBJ2-3	CASSKNGGRSDTQYF	TGTGCCAGCAGCAAAAACGGGGGGAGATCAGATACGCAGTATTTT
TRBD2	TRBV27	many	TRBJ2-7	CASSGGGDEQYF	TGTGCCAGCAGTGGGGGAGGGGACGAGCAGTACTTC
.	TRBV5-1	few	TRBJ2-7	CASSLYPDSTQYF	TGCGCCAGCAGCTTGTATCCGGACAGCACCCAGTACTTC
.	TRBV29-1	.	TRBJ1-1	CSVDLTGVGYEAFF	TGCAGCGTTGATCTCACTGGCGTAGGATATGAAGCTTTCTTT
TRBD2	TRBV7-9	few	TRBJ2-5	CASSSGTSGSPYF	TGTGCCAGCAGCTCTGGGACTAGCGGGTCCCCTTACTTC
TRBD1	TRBV6-5	few	TRBJ1-5	CASSPGTESPNQPQHF	TGTGCCAGCAGTCCGGGGACAGAGAGTCCCAATCAGCCCCAGCATTTT
TRBD1	TRBV6-6	few	TRBJ2-3	CASSPQGNPQYF	TGTGCCAGCAGTCCACAGGGGAATCCGCAGTATTTT
TRBD2	TRBV29-1	many	TRBJ2-5	CSVLREAETQYF	TGCAGCGTTCTCCGGGAGGCAGAGACCCAGTACTTC
.	TRBV2	many	TRBJ1-4	CASRPSFAGEKLFF	TGTGCCAGCAGGCCGAGCTTCGCGGGAGAAAAACTGTTTTTT
.	TRBV2	.	TRBJ1-5	CASNAGGVQPQHF	TGTGCCAGCAACGCAGGAGGGGTACAGCCCCAGCATTTT
.	TRBV18	few	TRBJ2-5	CASSPEAETQYF	TGTGCCAGCTCACCAGAGGCAGAGACCCAGTACTTC
.	TRBV28	many	TRBJ2-3	CASSYRDTQYF	TGTGCCAGCAGTTATCGGGATACGCAGTATTTT
.	TRBV4-3	few	TRBJ2-3	CASSQGPENTQYF	TGCGCCAGCAGCCAAGGACCGGAAAATACGCAGTATTTT